This T cell receptor beta chain was obtained from a study of human T cells and chemical hapten exposure. As the library was built, unique molecular identifiers were attached to individual cDNA molecules. TCRdb re-analysed the RACE reads in MiXCR, keeping a single row per CDR3 protein. Of under 50,000 distinct CDR3 sequences in the sample, 3.5% to 4% were seen once. The CDR3 is 14 residues long. The germline CDR1 and CDR2 sequences are MGHRA and YSYEKL. Trimming cost V 6 bases and J 0 bases, with 11 bases left between them. As to time point: healthy volunteer bleed at 6 weeks. Unfractionated whole blood was the source from which total RNA was extracted. Ten or more counts support this clonotype.

Specimen: whole blood. This clonotype was obtained from a human donor in good health. Some clones in this sample may be carry-over from other donors' samples. The chain links TRBV4-1 to TRBJ1-2; the D is unclear. CDR3 protein: CASSPNPTNYGYTF. In DNA form, the CDR3 reads TGCGCCAGCAGTCCGAATCCGACTAACTATGGCTACACCTTC.